A single sample gave rise to the 6 T cell receptor beta chains below, sequenced in a study of blood T cell repertoires in COVID-19. Sequencing used immunoSEQ multiplex PCR; TCRdb keeps in-frame clones, though not all of them. The data show about 86,000 clones, with around 80% seen just once and 0.95% to 1.5% held by the top ten. The sample taken for sequencing was peripheral blood. These TCRs come from a woman of 80 years or more with acute or convalescent COVID-19.

The genes are TRBV5-4 and TRBJ1-3, with D tentatively TRBD1 (5 bases). The CDR3 length is 16 residues. Germline values: CDR1 SGHNT, CDR2 YYREEE (reference sequence). V gave up 3 bases and J gave up 0 bases, with 13 bases separating them. This chain's CDR3 is CASSSLIGGSGNTIYF. CDR3 coding DNA: TGTGCCAGCAGCTCACTCATCGGGGGCTCTGGAAACACCATATATTTT.

The chain recombines TRBV27 with TRBJ1-1; D is perhaps TRBD1 (5 bases). The CDR3 loop spans 15 amino acids. V lost 6 bases to trimming and J lost 0 bases, with 14 bases between them. Germline CDR1 MNHEY, CDR2 SMNVEV (reference sequence). CDR3 residues: CASRPEGTLNTEAFF. The CDR3 bases are TGTGCCAGCAGACCAGAAGGGACTTTGAACACTGAAGCTTTCTTT.

V and J are TRBV7-8 and TRBJ1-1; 9 nucleotides agree with TRBD1. Unmatched junction bases numbered 6, after V lost 1 base and J lost 6 bases. CDR3 size: 15 residues. Germline V gives CDR1 SGHVS, CDR2 FQNEAQ. The CDR3 DNA follows: TGTGCCAGCAGCTTAGGGGGGACAGGGAAATCTGAAGCTTTCTTT. Protein sequence: CASSLGGTGKSEAFF.

V gene TRBV9 combines with J gene TRBJ2-5; 8 bases agree with TRBD1. The V gene's germline CDR1 is SGDLS and CDR2 YYNGEE. The length of the CDR3 is 15 residues. With 0 bases clipped from V and 1 base from J, the junction kept 2 bases outside the gene matches. Written as DNA, the CDR3 is TGTGCCAGCAGCGTAGGACAGGGGCCCCAAGAGACCCAGTACTTC. This encodes CASSVGQGPQETQYF.

The V gene is TRBV24-1, the J gene TRBJ2-1; 9 positions agree with TRBD1. The CDR3 is made up of 15 amino acids. Germline V gene data show CDR1 as KGHDR and CDR2 as SFDVKD. The J segment lost 6 bases and the V segment lost 3 bases, leaving 5 bases of the junction unmatched. The CDR3 nucleotides are TGTGCCACCAGTGATCCACGGGACAGGGTCAATGAGCAGTTCTTC. Amino acid sequence: CATSDPRDRVNEQFF.

The CDR3 DNA sequence: TGTGCCAGCAGCTTACGACTAGCGGGGGGCCGCTCTGGGGCCAACGTCCTGACTTTC. Amino acids: CASSLRLAGGRSGANVLTF. The chain is built from TRBV7-2 and TRBJ2-6, with 13 bases identical to TRBD2. Germline V gene lookup returns CDR1 SGHTA and CDR2 FQGNSA. V dropped 2 bases and J dropped 0; count of bases not matched to a gene: 4. This CDR3 is 19 amino acids long.